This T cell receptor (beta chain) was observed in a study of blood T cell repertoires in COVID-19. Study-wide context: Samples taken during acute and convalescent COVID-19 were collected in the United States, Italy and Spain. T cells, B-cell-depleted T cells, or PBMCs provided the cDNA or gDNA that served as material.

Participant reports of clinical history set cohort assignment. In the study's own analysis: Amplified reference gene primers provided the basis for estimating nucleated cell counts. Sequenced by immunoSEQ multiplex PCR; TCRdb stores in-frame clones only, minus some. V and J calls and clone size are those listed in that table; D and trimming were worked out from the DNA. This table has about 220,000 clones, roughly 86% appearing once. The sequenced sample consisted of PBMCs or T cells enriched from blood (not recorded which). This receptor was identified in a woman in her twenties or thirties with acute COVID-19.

The CDR3 loop is CASSLGGGDGGYTF. Here the CDR3 DNA reads TGTGCCAGCAGCTTAGGCGGAGGGGATGGTGGCTACACCTTC. This chain connects TRBV7-9 to TRBJ1-2, with D perhaps TRBD1 (5 bases). CDR1 and CDR2 from the germline V gene are SEHNR and FQNEAQ (reference sequence). CDR3 size: 14 residues. V was clipped by 1 base and J by 7 bases, with 13 bases between them.